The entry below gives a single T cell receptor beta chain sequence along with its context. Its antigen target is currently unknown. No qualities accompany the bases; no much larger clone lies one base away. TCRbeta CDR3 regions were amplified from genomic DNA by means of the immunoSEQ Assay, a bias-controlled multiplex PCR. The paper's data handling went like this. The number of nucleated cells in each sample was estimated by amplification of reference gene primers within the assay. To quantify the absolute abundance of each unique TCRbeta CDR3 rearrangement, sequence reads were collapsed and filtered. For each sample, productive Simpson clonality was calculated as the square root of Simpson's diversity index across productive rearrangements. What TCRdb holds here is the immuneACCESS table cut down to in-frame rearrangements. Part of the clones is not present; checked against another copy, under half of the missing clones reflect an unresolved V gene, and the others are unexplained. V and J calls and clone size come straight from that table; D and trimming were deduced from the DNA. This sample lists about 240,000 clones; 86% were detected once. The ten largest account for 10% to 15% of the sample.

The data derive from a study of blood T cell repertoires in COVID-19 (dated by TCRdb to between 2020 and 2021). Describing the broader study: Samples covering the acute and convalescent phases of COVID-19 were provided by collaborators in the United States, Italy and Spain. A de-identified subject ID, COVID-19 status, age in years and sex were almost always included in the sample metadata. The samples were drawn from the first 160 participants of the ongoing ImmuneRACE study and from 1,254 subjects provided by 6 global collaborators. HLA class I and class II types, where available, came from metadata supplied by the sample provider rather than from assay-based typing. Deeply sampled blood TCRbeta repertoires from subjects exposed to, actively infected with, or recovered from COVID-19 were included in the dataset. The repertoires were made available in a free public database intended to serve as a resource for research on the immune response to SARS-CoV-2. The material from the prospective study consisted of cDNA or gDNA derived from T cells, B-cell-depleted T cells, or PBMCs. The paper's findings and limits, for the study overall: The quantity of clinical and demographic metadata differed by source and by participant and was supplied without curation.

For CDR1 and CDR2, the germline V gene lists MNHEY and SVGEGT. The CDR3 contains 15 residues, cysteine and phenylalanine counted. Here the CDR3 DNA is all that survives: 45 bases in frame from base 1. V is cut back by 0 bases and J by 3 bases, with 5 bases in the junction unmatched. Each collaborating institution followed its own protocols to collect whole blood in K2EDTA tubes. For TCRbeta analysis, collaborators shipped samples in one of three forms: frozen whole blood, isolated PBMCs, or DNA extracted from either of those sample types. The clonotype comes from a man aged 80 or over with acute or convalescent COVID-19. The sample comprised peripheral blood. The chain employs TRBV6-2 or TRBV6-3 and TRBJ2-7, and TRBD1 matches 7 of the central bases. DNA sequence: TGTGCCAGCAGTTACTCGACAGGGAGAGGCTACGAGCAGTACTTC. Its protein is CASSYSTGRGYEQYF.